The source of this T cell receptor beta chain is a study of shared clonotypes between healthy human individuals. Overall study context: Each donor had three CD4 naive, three CD4 memory, two CD8 naive and one CD8 memory plate.

V trimming: 4 bases; J trimming: 0 bases; junction bases outside the gene matches: 4. The V gene's germline CDR1 is SGDLS and CDR2 YYNGEE. CDR3 length equals 16 residues. Study outcomes and limitations: Clonotype sharing across donors was expected to vary with sequencing depth. Specimens sampled were limited to blood, with tissue repertoires likely differing. The naive CD4 repertoires of a few donors were compared, and about 5% of clonotypes were shared.

The protocol was immunoSEQ multiplex PCR, while the TCRdb copy is restricted to in-frame clones and leaves out a portion. Of roughly 1 million clones detected, around 75% appear once; the ten largest clones hold over 1.3%. Details on this clone: Its antigen is not identified.

The clonotype originates from a man aged 18 to 30 in good health. The V and J genes are TRBV9 and TRBJ2-3; 11 nucleotides line up with TRBD2. The material sequenced was memory CD4+ T cells sorted from blood. As to subset: CD45RA-negative fraction. The CDR3 here is CASSTGLAASTDTQYF. For the CDR3, the DNA is TGTGCCAGCAGCACGGGACTAGCGGCTAGCACAGATACGCAGTATTTT.